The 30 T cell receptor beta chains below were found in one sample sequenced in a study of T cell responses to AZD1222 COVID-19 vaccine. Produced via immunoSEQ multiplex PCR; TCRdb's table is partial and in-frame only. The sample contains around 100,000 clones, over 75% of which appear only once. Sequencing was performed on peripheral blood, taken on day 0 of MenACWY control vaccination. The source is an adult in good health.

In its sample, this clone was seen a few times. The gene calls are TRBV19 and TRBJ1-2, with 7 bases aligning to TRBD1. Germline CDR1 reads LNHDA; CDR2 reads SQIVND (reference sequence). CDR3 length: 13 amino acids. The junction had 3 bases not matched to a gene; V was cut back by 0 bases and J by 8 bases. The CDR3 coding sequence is TGTGCCAGTAGTATAGAAAACAGGGGCGGCTACACCTTC. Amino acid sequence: CASSIENRGGYTF.

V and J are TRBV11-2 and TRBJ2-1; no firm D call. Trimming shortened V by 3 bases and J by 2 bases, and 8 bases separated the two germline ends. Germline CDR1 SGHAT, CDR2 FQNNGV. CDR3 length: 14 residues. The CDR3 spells CASSFRWAYNEQFF. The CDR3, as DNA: TGTGCCAGCAGCTTTCGATGGGCCTACAATGAGCAGTTCTTC.

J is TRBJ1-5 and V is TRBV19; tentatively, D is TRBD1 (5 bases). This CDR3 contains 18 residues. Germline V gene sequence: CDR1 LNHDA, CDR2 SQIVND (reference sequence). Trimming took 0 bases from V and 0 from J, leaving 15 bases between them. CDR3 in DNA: TGTGCCAGTAGTATAGAGGTCGGGGGTGCCGCTAGCAATCAGCCCCAGCATTTT. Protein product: CASSIEVGGAASNQPQHF. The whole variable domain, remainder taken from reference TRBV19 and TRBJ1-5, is DGGITQSPKYLFRKEGQNVTLSCEQNLNHDAMYWYRQDPGQGLRLIYYSQIVNDFQKGDIAEGYSVSREKKESFPLTVTSAQKNPTAFYLCASSIEVGGAASNQPQHFGDGTRLSIL.

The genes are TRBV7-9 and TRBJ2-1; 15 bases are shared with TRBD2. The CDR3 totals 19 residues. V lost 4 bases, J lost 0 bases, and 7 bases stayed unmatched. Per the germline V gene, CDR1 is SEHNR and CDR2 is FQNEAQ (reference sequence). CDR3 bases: TGTGCCAGCAGCTCGCCGGGACTAGCGGGGGGTCGCTCCTACAATGAGCAGTTCTTC. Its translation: CASSSPGLAGGRSYNEQFF.

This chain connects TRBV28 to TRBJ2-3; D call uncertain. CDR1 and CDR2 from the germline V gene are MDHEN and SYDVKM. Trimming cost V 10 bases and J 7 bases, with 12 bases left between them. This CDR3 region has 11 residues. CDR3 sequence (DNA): TGTGCCACCGATGGGGATAATACGCAGTATTTT. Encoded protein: CATDGDNTQYF.

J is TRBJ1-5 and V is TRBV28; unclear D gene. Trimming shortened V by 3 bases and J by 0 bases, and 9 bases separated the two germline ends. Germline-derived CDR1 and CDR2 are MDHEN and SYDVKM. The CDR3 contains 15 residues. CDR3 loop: CASSLTDYSNQPQHF. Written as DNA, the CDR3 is TGTGCCAGCAGTTTGACCGATTATAGCAATCAGCCCCAGCATTTT. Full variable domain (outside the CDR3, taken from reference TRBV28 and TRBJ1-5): DVKVTQSSRYLVKRTGEKVFLECVQDMDHENMFWYRQDPGLGLRLIYFSYDVKMKEKGDIPEGYSVSREKKERFSLILESASTNQTSMYLCASSLTDYSNQPQHFGDGTRLSIL.

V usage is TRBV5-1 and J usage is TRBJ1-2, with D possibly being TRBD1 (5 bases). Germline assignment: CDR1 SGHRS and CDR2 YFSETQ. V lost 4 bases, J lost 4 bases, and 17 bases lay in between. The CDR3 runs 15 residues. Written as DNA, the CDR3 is TGCGCCAGCAGCACGGGACCCGGGGAGGCCTATGGCTACACCTTC. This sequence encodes CASSTGPGEAYGYTF.

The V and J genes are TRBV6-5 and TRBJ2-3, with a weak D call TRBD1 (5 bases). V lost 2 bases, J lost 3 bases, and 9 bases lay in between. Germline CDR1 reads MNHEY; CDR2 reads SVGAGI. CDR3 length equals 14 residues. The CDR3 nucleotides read TGTGCCAGCAGTTACGGGGCAGCGACAGATACGCAGTATTTT. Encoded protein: CASSYGAATDTQYF.

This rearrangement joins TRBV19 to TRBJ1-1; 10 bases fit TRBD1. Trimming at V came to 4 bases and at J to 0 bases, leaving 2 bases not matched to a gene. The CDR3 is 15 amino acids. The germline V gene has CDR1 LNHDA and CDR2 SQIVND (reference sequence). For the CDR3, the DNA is TGTGCCAGTAGTAGGGGGACAGGGGTGAACACTGAAGCTTTCTTT. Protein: CASSRGTGVNTEAFF.

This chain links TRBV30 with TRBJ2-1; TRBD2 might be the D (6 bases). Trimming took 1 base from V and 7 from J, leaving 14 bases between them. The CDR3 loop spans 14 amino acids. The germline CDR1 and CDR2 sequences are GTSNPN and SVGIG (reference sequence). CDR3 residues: CAWSAGGPWNEQFF. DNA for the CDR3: TGTGCCTGGAGTGCCGGAGGGCCGTGGAATGAGCAGTTCTTC.

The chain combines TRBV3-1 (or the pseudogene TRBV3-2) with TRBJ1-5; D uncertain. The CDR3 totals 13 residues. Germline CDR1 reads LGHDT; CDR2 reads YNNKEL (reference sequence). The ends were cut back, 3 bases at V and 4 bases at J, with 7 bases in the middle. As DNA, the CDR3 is TGTGCCAGCAGCCAGACTAGAAATCAGCCCCAGCATTTT. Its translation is CASSQTRNQPQHF.

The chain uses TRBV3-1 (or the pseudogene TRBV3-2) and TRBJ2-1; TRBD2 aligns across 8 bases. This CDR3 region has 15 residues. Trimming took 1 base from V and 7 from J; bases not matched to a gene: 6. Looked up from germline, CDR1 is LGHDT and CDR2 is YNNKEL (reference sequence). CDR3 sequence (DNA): TGTGCCAGCAGCCAAGCCGGACTAGCTAGGAATGAGCAGTTCTTC. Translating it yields CASSQAGLARNEQFF.

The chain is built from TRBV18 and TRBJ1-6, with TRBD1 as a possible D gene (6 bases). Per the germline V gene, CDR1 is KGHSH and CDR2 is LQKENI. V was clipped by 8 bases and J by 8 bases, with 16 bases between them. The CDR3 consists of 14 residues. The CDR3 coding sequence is TGTGCCAGCGCCCGGGACACTCCAGATTCACCCCTCCACTTT. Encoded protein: CASARDTPDSPLHF. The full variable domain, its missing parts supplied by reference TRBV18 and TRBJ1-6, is NAGVMQNPRHLVRRRGQEARLRCSPMKGHSHVYWYRQLPEEGLKFMVYLQKENIIDESGMPKERFSAEFPKEGPSILRIQQVVRGDSAAYFCASARDTPDSPLHFGNGTRLTVT.

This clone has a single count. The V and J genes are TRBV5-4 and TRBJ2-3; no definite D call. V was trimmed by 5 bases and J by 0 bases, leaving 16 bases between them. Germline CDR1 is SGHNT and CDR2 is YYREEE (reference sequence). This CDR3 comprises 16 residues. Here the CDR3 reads CASSRAGGSSTDTQYF. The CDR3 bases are TGTGCCAGCAGTCGGGCTGGCGGTTCTAGCACAGATACGCAGTATTTT. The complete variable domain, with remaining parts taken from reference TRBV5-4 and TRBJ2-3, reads ETGVTQSPTHLIKTRGQQVTLRCSSQSGHNTVSWYQQALGQGPQFIFQYYREEENGRGNFPPRFSGLQFPNYSSELNVNALELDDSALYLCASSRAGGSSTDTQYFGPGTRLTVL.

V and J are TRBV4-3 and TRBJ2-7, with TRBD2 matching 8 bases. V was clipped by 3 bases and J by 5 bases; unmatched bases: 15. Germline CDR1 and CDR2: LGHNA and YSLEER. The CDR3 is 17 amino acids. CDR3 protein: CASSHRLARSLSDEQYF. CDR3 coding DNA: TGCGCCAGCAGCCATAGACTAGCGCGATCTCTAAGTGACGAGCAGTACTTC.

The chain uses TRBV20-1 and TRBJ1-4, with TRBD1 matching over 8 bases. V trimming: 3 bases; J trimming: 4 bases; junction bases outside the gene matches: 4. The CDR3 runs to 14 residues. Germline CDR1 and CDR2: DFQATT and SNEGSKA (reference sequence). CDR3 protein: CSASETGGNEKLFF. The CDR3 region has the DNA TGCAGTGCTAGTGAAACAGGGGGTAATGAAAAACTGTTTTTT.

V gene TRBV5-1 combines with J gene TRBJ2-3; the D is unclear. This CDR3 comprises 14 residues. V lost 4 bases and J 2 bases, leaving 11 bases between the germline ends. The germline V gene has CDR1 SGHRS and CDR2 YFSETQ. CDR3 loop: CASSPPTDTDTQYF. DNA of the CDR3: TGCGCCAGCAGCCCCCCGACGGACACAGATACGCAGTATTTT.

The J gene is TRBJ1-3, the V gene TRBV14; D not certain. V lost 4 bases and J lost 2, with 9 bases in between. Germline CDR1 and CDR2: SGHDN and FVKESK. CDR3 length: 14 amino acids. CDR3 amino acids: CASSPLAPGNTIYF. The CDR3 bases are TGTGCCAGCAGCCCCCTCGCCCCTGGAAACACCATATATTTT. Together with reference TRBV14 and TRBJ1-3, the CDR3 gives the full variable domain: EAGVTQFPSHSVIEKGQTVTLRCDPISGHDNLYWYRRVMGKEIKFLLHFVKESKQDESGMPNNRFLAERTGGTYSTLKVQPAELEDSGVYFCASSPLAPGNTIYFGEGSWLTVV.

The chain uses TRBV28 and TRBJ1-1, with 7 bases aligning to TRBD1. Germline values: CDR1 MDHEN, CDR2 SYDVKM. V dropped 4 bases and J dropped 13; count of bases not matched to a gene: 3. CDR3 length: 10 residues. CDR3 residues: CASSYDRVFF. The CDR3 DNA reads TGTGCCAGCAGTTACGACAGGGTTTTCTTT.

In nucleotides, the CDR3 is TGTGCCAGCTCACTCCAGGGAACGTTCAATCAGCCCCAGCATTTT. Translation gives CASSLQGTFNQPQHF. The chain joins TRBV18 to TRBJ1-5; D is perhaps TRBD1 (5 bases). This CDR3 has 15 residues. The V and J ends lost 4 bases and 3 bases respectively, with 13 bases between them. Germline values: CDR1 KGHSH, CDR2 LQKENI.

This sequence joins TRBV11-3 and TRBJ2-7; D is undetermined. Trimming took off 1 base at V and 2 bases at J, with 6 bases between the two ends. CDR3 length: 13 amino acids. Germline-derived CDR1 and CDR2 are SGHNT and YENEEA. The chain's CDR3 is CASSLAWTYEQYF. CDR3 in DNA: TGTGCCAGCAGCTTAGCGTGGACCTACGAGCAGTACTTC.

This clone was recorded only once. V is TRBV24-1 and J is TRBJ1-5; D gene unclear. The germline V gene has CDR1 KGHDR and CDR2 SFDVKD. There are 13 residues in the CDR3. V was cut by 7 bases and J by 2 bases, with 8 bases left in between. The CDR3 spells CATRGPGNQPQHF. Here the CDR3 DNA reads TGTGCCACCAGAGGACCCGGCAATCAGCCCCAGCATTTT.

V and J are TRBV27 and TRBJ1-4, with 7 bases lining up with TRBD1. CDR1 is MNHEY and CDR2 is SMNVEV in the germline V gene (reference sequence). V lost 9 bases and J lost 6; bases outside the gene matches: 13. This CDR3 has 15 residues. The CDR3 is CARFWADREDEKLFF. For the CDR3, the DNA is TGTGCCAGGTTCTGGGCCGACAGGGAGGATGAAAAACTGTTTTTT.

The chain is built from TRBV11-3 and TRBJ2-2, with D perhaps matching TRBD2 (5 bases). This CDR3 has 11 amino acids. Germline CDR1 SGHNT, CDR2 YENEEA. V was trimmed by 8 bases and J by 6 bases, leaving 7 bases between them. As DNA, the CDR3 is TGTGCCAGCCAGGAGGCCGGGGAGCTGTTTTTT. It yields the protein CASQEAGELFF.

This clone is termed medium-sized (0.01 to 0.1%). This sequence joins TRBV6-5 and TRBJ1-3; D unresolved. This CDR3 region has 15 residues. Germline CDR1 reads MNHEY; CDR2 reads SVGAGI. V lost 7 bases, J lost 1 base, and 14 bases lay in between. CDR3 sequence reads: CASIPTPISGNTIYF. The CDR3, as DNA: TGTGCCAGCATTCCAACTCCTATTTCTGGAAACACCATATATTTT.

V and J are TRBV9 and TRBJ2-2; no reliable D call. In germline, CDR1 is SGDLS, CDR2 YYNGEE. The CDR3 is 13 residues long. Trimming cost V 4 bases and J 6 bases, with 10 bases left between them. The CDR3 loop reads CASSPRPAGELFF. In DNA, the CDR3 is TGTGCCAGCAGCCCCCGCCCGGCCGGGGAGCTGTTTTTT. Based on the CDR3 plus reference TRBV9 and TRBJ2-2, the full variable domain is DSGVTQTPKHLITATGQRVTLRCSPRSGDLSVYWYQQSLDQGLQFLIQYYNGEERAKGNILERFSAQQFPDLHSELNLSSLELGDSALYFCASSPRPAGELFFGEGSRLTVL.

The CDR3 sequence: CASSEQGGSYGYTF. CDR3 DNA: TGTGCCAGTAGTGAACAGGGGGGCTCCTATGGCTACACCTTC. The V call is TRBV19, the J call TRBJ1-2; 8 positions agree with TRBD1. There are 14 residues in the CDR3. The germline V gene has CDR1 LNHDA and CDR2 SQIVND (reference sequence). V trimming: 5 bases; J trimming: 4 bases; junction bases outside the gene matches: 6.

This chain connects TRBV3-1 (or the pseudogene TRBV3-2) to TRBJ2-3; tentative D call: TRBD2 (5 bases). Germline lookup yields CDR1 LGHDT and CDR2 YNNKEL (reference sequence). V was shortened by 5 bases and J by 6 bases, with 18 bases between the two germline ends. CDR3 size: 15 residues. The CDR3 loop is CASSSPGAEGDTQYF. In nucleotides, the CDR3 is TGTGCCAGCAGCTCCCCCGGAGCGGAAGGGGATACGCAGTATTTT.

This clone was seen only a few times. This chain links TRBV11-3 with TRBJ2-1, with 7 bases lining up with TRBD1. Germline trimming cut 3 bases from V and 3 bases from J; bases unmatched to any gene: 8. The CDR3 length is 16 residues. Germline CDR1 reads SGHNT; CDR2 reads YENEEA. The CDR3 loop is CASSFSGTDLYNEQFF. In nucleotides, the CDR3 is TGTGCCAGCAGCTTTAGTGGGACAGATCTCTACAATGAGCAGTTCTTC.

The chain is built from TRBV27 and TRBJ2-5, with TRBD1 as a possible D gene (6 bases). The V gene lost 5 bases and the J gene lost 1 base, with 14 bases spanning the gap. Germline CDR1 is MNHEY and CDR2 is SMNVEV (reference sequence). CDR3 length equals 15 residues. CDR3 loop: CASSGADSPQETQYF. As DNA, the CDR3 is TGTGCCAGCAGTGGCGCGGACAGCCCCCAAGAGACCCAGTACTTC.